A selection of T cell receptor beta chains follows, all from one sample in a study of regulatory T cells in long-lasting Graves disease. Via MiXCR, TCRdb re-called the multiplex PCR reads, giving one row per CDR3 protein. The sample contains 540,000 or so distinct CDR3 sequences, roughly 13% of which appear only once. These data were also filed under a second study, of T cells in Graves' hyperthyroidism and ophthalmopathy.

The sequencing used peripheral blood mononuclear cells (PBMCs), collected at new diagnosis, from a patient treated with antithyroid drugs. These receptors all come from a man in his thirties or forties with Graves disease. Both conserved end residues are part of each CDR3. The order of the fields is V gene, clone size, D gene, J gene, CDR3 DNA, CDR3 protein. A D gene is named only where the DNA matches it firmly. Clone sizes are given selectively: once, few, many, or a class where the clone is expanded.

V gene: TRBV7-2
clone size: many
D gene: NA
J gene: TRBJ2-4
CDR3 DNA: TGTGCCAGCGGGCAGTGGTATTTGAGATCACCTCGCAAAAACATTCAGTACTTC
CDR3 protein: CASGQWYLRSPRKNIQYF

V gene: TRBV7-2
clone size: many
D gene: NA
J gene: TRBJ2-3
CDR3 DNA: TGTGCCAGCAGCTCACAGGGGAGGGGACTACAATGGGATACGCAGTATTTT
CDR3 protein: CASSSQGRGLQWDTQYF

V gene: TRBV9
clone size: many
D gene: NA
J gene: TRBJ2-2
CDR3 DNA: TGTGCCAGCAGCGTAAGCGGGCAGAACACCGGGGAGCTGTTTTTT
CDR3 protein: CASSVSGQNTGELFF

V gene: TRBV7-9
clone size: few
D gene: TRBD1
J gene: TRBJ2-7
CDR3 DNA: TGTGCCAGCAGCGCCCGGACAGGGTCGGGCGAGCAGTACTTC
CDR3 protein: CASSARTGSGEQYF

V gene: TRBV5-1
clone size: many
D gene: TRBD1
J gene: TRBJ1-4
CDR3 DNA: TGCGCCAGCAGCTTAGGACGCACAGGGGCGGAGAATGAAAAACTGTTTTTT
CDR3 protein: CASSLGRTGAENEKLFF

V gene: TRBV12-3/TRBV12-4
clone size: many
D gene: NA
J gene: TRBJ2-3
CDR3 DNA: TGTGCCAGCAGGTCCGGAGGTGGCACAGATACGCAGTATTTT
CDR3 protein: CASRSGGGTDTQYF

V gene: TRBV6-1
clone size: many
D gene: TRBD2
J gene: TRBJ2-5
CDR3 DNA: TGTGCCAGCAGTCTAACGACTAGCGGGCCTGGGAAGACCCAGTACTTC
CDR3 protein: CASSLTTSGPGKTQYF

V gene: TRBV27
clone size: NA
D gene: NA
J gene: TRBJ2-2
CDR3 DNA: TGTGCCAGCAGCGGCCAGGGGTCTTACACCGGGGAGCTGTTTTTT
CDR3 protein: CASSGQGSYTGELFF

V gene: TRBV28
clone size: many
D gene: NA
J gene: TRBJ1-5
CDR3 DNA: TGTGCCAGCAGGTCGAAAACAGGGTGGATGAGTCAGCCCCAGCATTTT
CDR3 protein: CASRSKTGWMSQPQHF

V gene: TRBV29-1
clone size: once
D gene: TRBD2
J gene: TRBJ2-5
CDR3 DNA: TGCAGCGTTGAATCGCTAGCGGGAGGGAGAGAGACCCAGTACTTC
CDR3 protein: CSVESLAGGRETQYF

V gene: TRBV7-9
clone size: many
D gene: NA
J gene: TRBJ2-4
CDR3 DNA: TGTGCCAGCAGCTTAGGGCAGGAACTAGCCAAAAACATTCAGTACTTC
CDR3 protein: CASSLGQELAKNIQYF

V gene: TRBV4-1
clone size: NA
D gene: NA
J gene: TRBJ2-1
CDR3 DNA: TGCGCCAGCAGCCAAGAGCGGCGGAGGTTCGGGACGGAATACAATGAGCAGTTCTTC
CDR3 protein: CASSQERRRFGTEYNEQFF

V gene: TRBV20-1
clone size: many
D gene: TRBD1
J gene: TRBJ1-1
CDR3 DNA: TGCAGTGCCACAGGGGGTGGGATGGTCGGGAACACTGAAGCTTTCTTT
CDR3 protein: CSATGGGMVGNTEAFF

V gene: TRBV20-1
clone size: many
D gene: NA
J gene: TRBJ2-7
CDR3 DNA: TGCAGTGCTAGAGAAGGGGGGGCGCGGGAGCAGTACTTC
CDR3 protein: CSAREGGAREQYF

V gene: TRBV29-1
clone size: many
D gene: TRBD1
J gene: TRBJ1-4
CDR3 DNA: TGCAGCGCCGGAGGGGTTACAGGGGTGGATGAAAAACTGTTTTTT
CDR3 protein: CSAGGVTGVDEKLFF

V gene: TRBV5-6
clone size: many
D gene: NA
J gene: TRBJ1-1
CDR3 DNA: TGTGCCAGCAGCGGGACGGGCAGGGCAACCACTGAAGCTTTCTTT
CDR3 protein: CASSGTGRATTEAFF

V gene: TRBV6-1
clone size: many
D gene: NA
J gene: TRBJ1-6
CDR3 DNA: TGTGCCAGCATGAAAGAGGCTAATTCACCCCTCCACTTT
CDR3 protein: CASMKEANSPLHF

V gene: TRBV6-1
clone size: many
D gene: NA
J gene: TRBJ1-1
CDR3 DNA: TGTGCCAGCAGTAGATCAGCGGTGAACACTGAAGCTTTCTTT
CDR3 protein: CASSRSAVNTEAFF

V gene: TRBV5-5
clone size: many
D gene: TRBD2
J gene: TRBJ2-7
CDR3 DNA: TGTGCCAGCAGCTTTAGCGGGAGCACCCACGAGCAGTACTTC
CDR3 protein: CASSFSGSTHEQYF

V gene: TRBV14
clone size: few
D gene: NA
J gene: TRBJ1-1
CDR3 DNA: TGTGCCAGCAGCCACTCTGGGAACACTGAAGCTTTCTTT
CDR3 protein: CASSHSGNTEAFF

V gene: TRBV12-3/TRBV12-4
clone size: many
D gene: TRBD1
J gene: TRBJ1-2
CDR3 DNA: TGTGCCAGCAGTTCCAGACAGGGCATGGGGGGGTATGGCTACACCTTC
CDR3 protein: CASSSRQGMGGYGYTF

V gene: TRBV5-8
clone size: many
D gene: TRBD1
J gene: TRBJ2-3
CDR3 DNA: TGTGCCAGCAGTCAGGGACAGGGGGACACAGATACGCAGTATTTT
CDR3 protein: CASSQGQGDTDTQYF

V gene: TRBV7-2
clone size: many
D gene: NA
J gene: TRBJ2-3
CDR3 DNA: TGTGCCAGCAGCTTAGTTTGGGGGAGGACAGATACGCAGTATTTT
CDR3 protein: CASSLVWGRTDTQYF

V gene: TRBV7-9
clone size: many
D gene: NA
J gene: TRBJ2-7
CDR3 DNA: TGTGCCAGCAGCTCAGAGGCCGTTGCGGGACTCTACGAGCAGTACTTC
CDR3 protein: CASSSEAVAGLYEQYF

V gene: TRBV6-2/TRBV6-3
clone size: few
D gene: NA
J gene: TRBJ2-5
CDR3 DNA: TGTGCCAGCAGCATAGGGTGGCGGGGAGAGACCCAGTACTTC
CDR3 protein: CASSIGWRGETQYF

V gene: TRBV5-6
clone size: many
D gene: NA
J gene: TRBJ1-1
CDR3 DNA: TGTGCCAGCAGCCCCTCGGGACTCCAAAGGGCTGAAGCTTTCTTT
CDR3 protein: CASSPSGLQRAEAFF

V gene: TRBV28
clone size: many
D gene: NA
J gene: TRBJ2-4
CDR3 DNA: TGTGCCAGCAGTTTATACGACAGTGGGGTAGCCAAAAACATTCAGTACTTC
CDR3 protein: CASSLYDSGVAKNIQYF

V gene: TRBV6-2/TRBV6-3
clone size: NA
D gene: NA
J gene: TRBJ1-2
CDR3 DNA: TGTGCCAGCAGTGAGCTCGGCAAGTCTAACTATGGCTACACCTTC
CDR3 protein: CASSELGKSNYGYTF

V gene: TRBV6-9
clone size: many
D gene: NA
J gene: TRBJ1-4
CDR3 DNA: TGTGCCAGCAGTTACTGGCCCCCGGGGACTAATGAAAAACTGTTTTTT
CDR3 protein: CASSYWPPGTNEKLFF

V gene: TRBV19
clone size: many
D gene: TRBD1
J gene: TRBJ2-7
CDR3 DNA: TGTGCCAGTAGACCCCGGACAGGGACCTCCTACGAGCAGTACTTC
CDR3 protein: CASRPRTGTSYEQYF

V gene: TRBV7-9
clone size: NA
D gene: NA
J gene: TRBJ1-4
CDR3 DNA: TGTGCCAGCAGCTTTGGGGGGAAAAAACTGCTTTTT
CDR3 protein: CASSFGGKKLLF

V gene: TRBV5-4
clone size: few
D gene: NA
J gene: TRBJ1-2
CDR3 DNA: TGTGCCAGCAGTTTCGCGGGACTTAGATATGGCTACACCTTC
CDR3 protein: CASSFAGLRYGYTF

V gene: TRBV19
clone size: few
D gene: NA
J gene: TRBJ1-1
CDR3 DNA: TGTGCCAGTAGTATTATTGGGGGGGAGGCGGCTGAAGCTTTCTTT
CDR3 protein: CASSIIGGEAAEAFF

V gene: TRBV29-1
clone size: many
D gene: NA
J gene: TRBJ1-2
CDR3 DNA: TGCAGCGTTGAGGCGGGGAACTATGGCTACACCTTC
CDR3 protein: CSVEAGNYGYTF

V gene: TRBV20-1
clone size: many
D gene: TRBD1
J gene: TRBJ2-7
CDR3 DNA: TGCAGTGCTCGAAGTGACAGGGGAACCTACGAGCAGTACTTC
CDR3 protein: CSARSDRGTYEQYF

V gene: TRBV7-8
clone size: NA
D gene: NA
J gene: TRBJ1-6
CDR3 DNA: TGTGCCAGCAGCCTCTTTTCGGTACAGGCGGGTTATAATTCACCCCTCCACTTT
CDR3 protein: CASSLFSVQAGYNSPLHF

V gene: TRBV6-1
clone size: many
D gene: NA
J gene: TRBJ2-7
CDR3 DNA: TGTGCCAGCAGGGAGACCACCTTCGAGCAGTACTTC
CDR3 protein: CASRETTFEQYF

V gene: TRBV2
clone size: many
D gene: NA
J gene: TRBJ1-5
CDR3 DNA: TGTGCCAGCAGTGATGACAGGTCCAATCAGCCCCAGCATTTT
CDR3 protein: CASSDDRSNQPQHF

V gene: TRBV7-3
clone size: few
D gene: NA
J gene: TRBJ1-2
CDR3 DNA: TGTGCCAGCAGCTTAAAGCCTCCCTCAGATGGCTACACCTTC
CDR3 protein: CASSLKPPSDGYTF

V gene: TRBV20-1
clone size: many
D gene: NA
J gene: TRBJ1-1
CDR3 DNA: TGCAGTGCTAGCGGAGGCGGGCACACTGAAGCTTTCTTT
CDR3 protein: CSASGGGHTEAFF

V gene: TRBV10-1
clone size: once
D gene: NA
J gene: TRBJ2-1
CDR3 DNA: TGCGCCACCGACCCCGGAGGGACTTCCTCAAGGGAGCAGTTCTTC
CDR3 protein: CATDPGGTSSREQFF

V gene: TRBV9
clone size: NA
D gene: NA
J gene: TRBJ2-1
CDR3 DNA: TGTGCCAGCAGCCCCTACTCGGATGAGCAGTTCTTC
CDR3 protein: CASSPYSDEQFF

V gene: TRBV12-3/TRBV12-4
clone size: many
D gene: NA
J gene: TRBJ2-7
CDR3 DNA: TGTGCCAGCCTGGGCCAGGGGGGTTACGAGCAGTACTTC
CDR3 protein: CASLGQGGYEQYF

V gene: TRBV28
clone size: many
D gene: NA
J gene: TRBJ2-7
CDR3 DNA: TGTGCCAGCAGTTTCCTGCCGTCCTACGAGCAGTACTTC
CDR3 protein: CASSFLPSYEQYF

V gene: TRBV6-1
clone size: many
D gene: NA
J gene: TRBJ1-4
CDR3 DNA: TGTGCCAGCAGTCCGGGTGGGATTAATGAAAAACTGTTTTTT
CDR3 protein: CASSPGGINEKLFF

V gene: TRBV15
clone size: NA
D gene: TRBD1
J gene: TRBJ1-6
CDR3 DNA: TGTGCCACCAGCAGAACGACAGGGGGCGGTCCACCCCTCCACTTT
CDR3 protein: CATSRTTGGGPPLHF

V gene: TRBV30
clone size: few
D gene: NA
J gene: TRBJ2-1
CDR3 DNA: TGTGCCTGGAACGGGGCCCTTGGCAATGAGCAGTTCTTC
CDR3 protein: CAWNGALGNEQFF

V gene: TRBV25-1
clone size: few
D gene: TRBD2
J gene: TRBJ2-7
CDR3 DNA: TGTGCCAGCAGTGAAGACACGGGCGGGAGATACGAGCAGTACTTC
CDR3 protein: CASSEDTGGRYEQYF

V gene: TRBV4-1
clone size: few
D gene: NA
J gene: TRBJ1-3
CDR3 DNA: TGCGCCAGCAGCCAAGATTGGGGGTCCGGAAACACCATATATTTT
CDR3 protein: CASSQDWGSGNTIYF

V gene: TRBV11-2
clone size: many
D gene: NA
J gene: TRBJ1-2
CDR3 DNA: TGTGCCAGCAGCTCAGGTGGACAGTCTTTCTATGGCTACACCTTC
CDR3 protein: CASSSGGQSFYGYTF

V gene: TRBV19
clone size: few
D gene: NA
J gene: TRBJ2-5
CDR3 DNA: TGTGCCAGTAGTATAATGGCGGGCCAAGAGACCCAGTACTTC
CDR3 protein: CASSIMAGQETQYF

V gene: TRBV30
clone size: many
D gene: NA
J gene: TRBJ2-1
CDR3 DNA: TGTGCCTGGAGCGGGGTCTACAATGAGCAGTTCTTC
CDR3 protein: CAWSGVYNEQFF

V gene: TRBV3-1
clone size: many
D gene: NA
J gene: TRBJ2-3
CDR3 DNA: TGTGCCAGCAGCCATGAGATCACAGATACGCAGTATTTT
CDR3 protein: CASSHEITDTQYF